These 30 T cell receptor beta chains were all obtained from the same sample, sequenced in a study of long-term antiretroviral therapy in people with HIV. Version v3.0 of the immunoSEQ assay was performed at survey level. Sequencing was performed with immunoSEQ multiplex PCR; in TCRdb, only in-frame clones are kept and a portion is missing. This sample carries some 40,000 clones, 94% of them seen once, and the ten largest clones take under 2.5%. The sample in question was unsorted PBMCs, obtained just over 9 years after starting antiretroviral therapy. The receptors were gathered from a man aged 25 to 40 with HIV.

The chain is built from TRBV11-2 and TRBJ1-5, with D maybe TRBD1 (6 bases). Trimming took 0 bases from V and 4 from J, leaving 10 bases between them. Germline V gene sequence: CDR1 SGHAT, CDR2 FQNNGV. The CDR3 loop spans 15 amino acids. The CDR3 loop reads CASSLEGGLNQPQHF. CDR3 in DNA: TGTGCCAGCAGCTTAGAAGGGGGGCTTAATCAGCCCCAGCATTTT.

The CDR3 loop reads CASSPGRDEQYF. DNA of the CDR3: TGTGCCAGCAGCCCCGGCAGGGACGAGCAGTACTTC. This chain joins TRBV6-6 and TRBJ2-7; a possible D gene is TRBD1 (5 bases). Germline assignment: CDR1 MNHNY and CDR2 SVGAGI (reference sequence). The CDR3 extends over 12 amino acids. V gave up 6 bases and J gave up 5 bases, with 11 bases separating them.

The rearrangement uses TRBV10-3 and TRBJ1-5, with D hard to call. The CDR3 extends over 15 amino acids. The V gene lost 0 bases and the J gene lost 7 bases, with 13 bases spanning the gap. Per germline, CDR1 ENHRY and CDR2 SYGVKD. The CDR3: CAISESEVRRQPQHF. The CDR3 DNA reads as TGTGCCATCAGTGAGTCGGAAGTGCGGCGGCAGCCCCAGCATTTT.

V gene TRBV28 combines with J gene TRBJ1-6, with a weak D call TRBD1 (6 bases). Between the trimmed V and J ends, which lost 6 bases and 12 bases, there was a span of 9 bases. CDR1 and CDR2 (germline): MDHEN, SYDVKM. The CDR3 totals 11 residues. The CDR3 sequence: CASRQGLPLHF. The CDR3 DNA reads as TGTGCCAGCAGGCAGGGGTTACCCCTCCACTTT.

This sequence joins TRBV6-1 and TRBJ1-5, with TRBD1 identical over 8 bases. Per the germline V gene, CDR1 is MNHNS and CDR2 is SASEGT. This CDR3 is built from 14 residues. Trimming removed 7 bases from V and 4 bases from J; junction bases left unmatched: 6. The CDR3 sequence: CASIRTGGNQPQHF. DNA for the CDR3: TGTGCCAGCATCAGAACAGGGGGGAATCAGCCCCAGCATTTT.

This sequence joins TRBV5-1 and TRBJ2-3; D is undetermined. Germline V gene data show CDR1 as SGHRS and CDR2 as YFSETQ. The CDR3 totals 13 residues. V shed 0 bases and J shed 0 bases, with 2 bases lying between them. For the CDR3, the DNA is TGCGCCAGCAGCTTGGGGAGCACAGATACGCAGTATTTT. Translated, it gives CASSLGSTDTQYF.

This clone was counted a single time. V is TRBV10-3 and J is TRBJ2-7, with D possibly TRBD2 on 5 matching bases. V was shortened by 5 bases and J by 2 bases, with 19 bases between the two germline ends. This CDR3 comprises 16 residues. From germline, CDR1 is ENHRY and CDR2 SYGVKD. CDR3 region: CAISRGRFDPPYEQYF. In DNA form, the CDR3 reads TGTGCCATCAGTCGAGGGCGCTTCGATCCCCCCTACGAGCAGTACTTC.

The chain carries TRBV7-3 and TRBJ2-2, with 10 bases matching TRBD1. Germline assignment: CDR1 SGHTA and CDR2 FQGTGA. Unmatched junction bases numbered 9, after V lost 0 bases and J lost 5 bases. The CDR3 length is 18 residues. The CDR3 spells CASSLTGDRGRRTGELFF. CDR3 sequence (DNA): TGTGCCAGCAGCTTAACGGGAGACAGGGGGCGCAGGACCGGGGAGCTGTTTTTT.

The V gene is TRBV27, the J gene TRBJ2-7; weak D call: TRBD1 (6 bases). CDR1 is MNHEY and CDR2 is SMNVEV in the germline V gene (reference sequence). V dropped 6 bases and J dropped 4 bases, with 16 bases sitting between them. The CDR3 has 14 residues. CDR3 sequence reads: CASRLTGFSYEQYF. The CDR3 DNA reads TGTGCCAGCAGACTCACAGGGTTTTCGTACGAGCAGTACTTC.

In its sample, this clone was seen once. The chain couples TRBV10-1 to TRBJ2-7; D is ambiguous. Deletions cut 6 bases from V and 3 bases from J, with 12 bases between. Germline CDR1 is WNHNN and CDR2 is SYGVQD (reference sequence). CDR3 length: 13 amino acids. The CDR3 DNA sequence: TGCGCCAGCAGCGCAAACCGAAACTACGAGCAGTACTTC. Translated, it gives CASSANRNYEQYF.

The rearrangement uses TRBV5-1 and TRBJ2-1; 7 bases agree with TRBD2. The CDR3 contains 15 residues. The V segment lost 3 bases and the J segment 5 bases; nucleotides outside the gene matches: 8. Germline V CDR1 and CDR2: SGHRS, YFSETQ. CDR3 DNA: TGCGCCAGCAGCTACGGGACTACCTCAAACAATGAGCAGTTCTTC. This translates into CASSYGTTSNNEQFF. The entire variable domain, with the rest obtained from reference TRBV5-1 and TRBJ2-1, is as follows: KAGVTQTPRYLIKTRGQQVTLSCSPISGHRSVSWYQQTPGQGLQFLFEYFSETQRNKGNFPGRFSGRQFSNSRSEMNVSTLELGDSALYLCASSYGTTSNNEQFFGPGTRLTVL.

This rearrangement joins TRBV7-6 to TRBJ2-2, with TRBD1 as a possible D gene (6 bases). V was pared by 5 bases and J by 2 bases, with 12 bases between. Germline V gene sequence: CDR1 SGHVS, CDR2 FNYEAQ. The CDR3 has 15 amino acids. The CDR3 reads CASSPGTLNTGELFF. The DNA of the CDR3 is TGTGCCAGCAGCCCCGGGACACTTAACACCGGGGAGCTGTTTTTT.

The chain recombines TRBV2 with TRBJ1-2, with a weak D call TRBD1 (6 bases). CDR1 and CDR2 from the germline V gene are SNHLY and FYNNEI. The V gene lost 4 bases and the J gene lost 6 bases, with 6 bases spanning the gap. The CDR3 has 11 amino acids. This chain's CDR3 is CASSGQDGYTF. The DNA for the CDR3 is TGTGCCAGCAGTGGACAGGATGGCTACACCTTC.

The chain employs TRBV9 and TRBJ1-5, with unresolved D. V lost 0 bases and J 4 bases, leaving 8 bases between the germline ends. The CDR3 totals 14 residues. Germline CDR1 and CDR2: SGDLS and YYNGEE. The CDR3 coding sequence is TGTGCCAGCAGCGTAGGTTGGGGTAATCAGCCCCAGCATTTT. Translating it yields CASSVGWGNQPQHF.

The chain employs TRBV19 and TRBJ1-4; D is ambiguous. Trimming shortened V by 5 bases and J by 11 bases, and 18 bases separated the two germline ends. The germline V gene has CDR1 LNHDA and CDR2 SQIVND (reference sequence). This CDR3 region has 14 residues. CDR3 protein: CASSPRTLEMKLFF. As DNA, the CDR3 is TGTGCCAGTAGTCCTCGGACCCTGGAGATGAAACTGTTTTTT.

This rearrangement joins TRBV6-6 to TRBJ1-5; D gene unclear. Germline CDR1 reads MNHNY; CDR2 reads SVGAGI (reference sequence). The CDR3 sequence is 14 residues long. Trimming left V 1 base short and J 5 bases short, with 9 bases between. CDR3 amino acids: CASSYYGLDQPQHF. DNA of the CDR3: TGTGCCAGCAGTTACTATGGTTTAGATCAGCCCCAGCATTTT.

The gene calls are TRBV14 and TRBJ2-5; TRBD2 aligns across 10 bases. This CDR3 region has 16 residues. The germline CDR1 and CDR2 sequences are SGHDN and FVKESK. Unmatched junction bases numbered 13, after V lost 5 bases and J lost 7 bases. This CDR3 reads CASSEISGGSRGTQYF. The CDR3 nucleotides are TGTGCCAGCAGCGAGATTAGCGGGGGGTCGCGCGGGACCCAGTACTTC. Variable domain in full (rest from reference TRBV14 and TRBJ2-5): EAGVTQFPSHSVIEKGQTVTLRCDPISGHDNLYWYRRVMGKEIKFLLHFVKESKQDESGMPNNRFLAERTGGTYSTLKVQPAELEDSGVYFCASSEISGGSRGTQYFGPGTRLLVL.

The rearrangement joins TRBV2 to TRBJ1-2; a weak D match, TRBD1 (6 bases). Trimming took off 6 bases at V and 2 bases at J, with 10 bases between the two ends. Germline V lookup: CDR1 SNHLY, CDR2 FYNNEI. This CDR3 has 13 residues. CDR3 region: CASRPQGNYGYTF. The CDR3 nucleotides are TGTGCCAGCAGGCCGCAGGGGAACTATGGCTACACCTTC. Full variable domain (missing parts from reference TRBV2 and TRBJ1-2): EPEVTQTPSHQVTQMGQEVILRCVPISNHLYFYWYRQILGQKVEFLVSFYNNEISEKSEIFDDQFSVERPDGSNFTLKIRSTKLEDSAMYFCASRPQGNYGYTFGSGTRLTVV.

The chain joins TRBV9 to TRBJ2-1; D is ambiguous. CDR3 length: 15 amino acids. The germline gives CDR1 SGDLS, CDR2 YYNGEE. V gave up 0 bases and J gave up 4 bases, with 11 bases separating them. The CDR3: CASSVDGPIYNEQFF. DNA for the CDR3: TGTGCCAGCAGCGTAGATGGGCCGATTTACAATGAGCAGTTCTTC.

This sequence joins TRBV19 and TRBJ1-5; no firm D call. Germline V gives CDR1 LNHDA, CDR2 SQIVND (reference sequence). The V end lost 4 bases, the J end lost 4 bases, and 14 bases lay between the germline ends. The CDR3 length is 15 residues. The DNA for the CDR3 is TGTGCCAGTAGTACCACCGACCTGGGGAATCAGCCCCAGCATTTT. This translates into CASSTTDLGNQPQHF.

The J gene is TRBJ2-1, the V gene TRBV19; a weak D match, TRBD2 (6 bases). Trimming shortened V by 5 bases and J by 3 bases, and 11 bases separated the two germline ends. This CDR3 has 14 residues. Germline loops: CDR1 LNHDA, CDR2 SQIVND (reference sequence). The CDR3 here is CASSGGIDYNEQFF. The DNA for the CDR3 is TGTGCCAGTAGTGGCGGGATAGACTACAATGAGCAGTTCTTC. Full variable domain (missing parts from reference TRBV19 and TRBJ2-1): DGGITQSPKYLFRKEGQNVTLSCEQNLNHDAMYWYRQDPGQGLRLIYYSQIVNDFQKGDIAEGYSVSREKKESFPLTVTSAQKNPTAFYLCASSGGIDYNEQFFGPGTRLTVL.

This clone occurred a few times. The chain recombines TRBV13 with TRBJ2-3; 10 positions agree with TRBD1. Germline CDR1 reads PRHDT; CDR2 reads FYEKMQ (reference sequence). Trimming removed 4 bases from V and 1 base from J; junction bases left unmatched: 8. This CDR3 spans 17 amino acids. CDR3 loop: CASSSRTGGTGTDTQYF. As DNA, the CDR3 is TGTGCCAGCAGCTCCCGGACAGGGGGTACCGGCACAGATACGCAGTATTTT.

The chain uses TRBV5-1 and TRBJ1-1; perhaps TRBD1 as D (6 bases). CDR3 length: 15 amino acids. Trimming removed 3 bases from V and 7 bases from J, with 19 bases in between. Germline loops: CDR1 SGHRS, CDR2 YFSETQ. The CDR3 DNA sequence: TGCGCCAGCAGCTCGCCTGGGGAGGGACACTTTGAAGCTTTCTTT. Amino acids: CASSSPGEGHFEAFF. The variable domain in full, completed from reference TRBV5-1 and TRBJ1-1, reads KAGVTQTPRYLIKTRGQQVTLSCSPISGHRSVSWYQQTPGQGLQFLFEYFSETQRNKGNFPGRFSGRQFSNSRSEMNVSTLELGDSALYLCASSSPGEGHFEAFFGQGTRLTVV.

This sequence joins TRBV2 and TRBJ2-2; TRBD1 might be the D (6 bases). V was pared by 0 bases and J by 5 bases, with 10 bases between. Germline values: CDR1 SNHLY, CDR2 FYNNEI. The CDR3 contains 15 residues. In DNA form, the CDR3 reads TGTGCCAGCAGTGAAGCGCTTCAGGGGACCGGGGAGCTGTTTTTT. Translation gives CASSEALQGTGELFF.

The CDR3 region is CASSPVNYGYTF. The CDR3 region has the DNA TGTGCCAGCTCACCTGTCAACTATGGCTACACCTTC. The chain links TRBV18 to TRBJ1-2; D call uncertain. The germline gives CDR1 KGHSH, CDR2 LQKENI. V was shortened by 3 bases and J by 2 bases, with 4 bases between the two germline ends. This CDR3 contains 12 residues.

This chain joins TRBV7-2 and TRBJ1-2; D is perhaps TRBD1 (5 bases). This CDR3 spans 13 amino acids. CDR1 and CDR2 from the germline V gene are SGHTA and FQGNSA. V lost 5 bases and J 5 bases, leaving 12 bases between the germline ends. This CDR3 is CASSQTGGYGYTF. CDR3 sequence (DNA): TGTGCCAGCAGCCAAACAGGCGGGTATGGCTACACCTTC. Looking up the rest from reference TRBV7-2 and TRBJ1-2 gives the full variable domain: GAGVSQSPSNKVTEKGKDVELRCDPISGHTALYWYRQSLGQGLEFLIYFQGNSAPDKSGLPSDRFSAERTGGSVSTLTIQRTQQEDSAVYLCASSQTGGYGYTFGSGTRLTVV.

The V call is TRBV10-3, the J call TRBJ2-3; 13 nucleotides align to TRBD2. This CDR3 comprises 16 residues. Per the germline V gene, CDR1 is ENHRY and CDR2 is SYGVKD. J was trimmed by 2 bases and V by 5 bases; bases with no gene match: 4. DNA of the CDR3: TGTGCCATCAGTACCGGGACTAGCGGGGCCACAGATACGCAGTATTTT. It codes for CAISTGTSGATDTQYF.

V is TRBV11-3 and J is TRBJ2-3; the D gene is possibly TRBD2 (5 bases). The germline CDR1 and CDR2 sequences are SGHNT and YENEEA. This CDR3 contains 13 residues. Between the trimmed V and J ends, which lost 3 bases and 10 bases, there was a span of 14 bases. The CDR3 bases are TGTGCCAGCAGCTTGGGTAGCGACGGGCCGCAGTATTTT. Residues: CASSLGSDGPQYF. The full variable domain, completed using reference TRBV11-3 and TRBJ2-3, is EAGVVQSPRYKIIEKKQPVAFWCNPISGHNTLYWYLQNLGQGPELLIRYENEEAVDDSQLPKDRFSAERLKGVDSTLKIQPAELGDSAVYLCASSLGSDGPQYFGPGTRLTVL.

The genes are TRBV6-1 and TRBJ2-5; 9 nucleotides match TRBD2. J lost 9 bases, V lost 7 bases, and 12 bases had no gene match. This CDR3 contains 14 residues. From germline, CDR1 is MNHNS and CDR2 SASEGT. The CDR3 protein is CASTPTGGGGAQYF. The CDR3 DNA reads TGTGCCAGCACCCCGACCGGGGGCGGGGGGGCCCAGTACTTC.

The rearrangement uses TRBV5-3 and TRBJ1-2; 7 bases map to TRBD1. TRBV5-3 belongs to the ORF category, with a function that is uncertain. Trimming at V came to 4 bases and at J to 4 bases, leaving 13 bases not matched to a gene. This CDR3 has 16 amino acids. The CDR3 DNA is TGTGCCAGAAGCGACAACCGCTGGGCAGGGGGCTATGGCTACACCTTC. Amino acids: CARSDNRWAGGYGYTF.